The 9 T cell receptor beta chains given below trace back to one sample, sequenced in a study of blood T cell repertoires in COVID-19. Clones were sequenced by immunoSEQ multiplex PCR, and TCRdb holds only the in-frame ones, with some missing. The profile covers roughly 220,000 clones, with 85% to 90% appearing a single time and about 3.5% taken by the ten largest. Sequencing was done on a sample of PBMCs or T cells enriched from blood (not recorded which). Every receptor here comes from a woman under 30 in a cohort exposed to, infected with or recovered from COVID-19 (not recorded which).

The V gene is TRBV18, the J gene TRBJ1-4; TRBD1 agrees at 7 bases. The trim removed 3 bases at V and 4 bases at J, leaving 5 bases unmatched. The CDR3 length is 15 residues. The germline gives CDR1 KGHSH, CDR2 LQKENI. Here the CDR3 DNA reads TGTGCCAGCTCACCCGGGACAGCAAGTAATGAAAAACTGTTTTTT. Protein sequence: CASSPGTASNEKLFF.

J is TRBJ2-3 and V is TRBV19; TRBD2 matches 9 bases. The CDR3 is made up of 16 amino acids. Germline V gene data show CDR1 as LNHDA and CDR2 as SQIVND (reference sequence). Trimming cost V 6 bases and J 2 bases; bases outside gene matches: 9. The CDR3 loop reads CASSAQAGGITDTQYF. The CDR3 bases are TGTGCCAGTAGCGCCCAAGCGGGGGGCATCACAGATACGCAGTATTTT.

This chain uses TRBV28 with TRBJ1-1; D perhaps matches TRBD1 (5 bases). The CDR3 length is 16 residues. Trimming removed 3 bases from V and 2 bases from J, with 16 bases in between. Germline V CDR1 and CDR2: MDHEN, SYDVKM. Written as DNA, the CDR3 is TGTGCCAGCAGTTTCCCGCCCAGGGTGGGCAACACTGAAGCTTTCTTT. Residues: CASSFPPRVGNTEAFF.

The V call is TRBV3-1 (or the pseudogene TRBV3-2), the J call TRBJ2-7; 7 bases match TRBD1. The V gene's germline CDR1 is LGHDT and CDR2 YNNKEL (reference sequence). The CDR3 runs to 15 residues. J was trimmed by 5 bases and V by 2 bases; bases with no gene match: 9. The CDR3 here is CASSQTGVAPNEQYF. CDR3 DNA: TGTGCCAGCAGCCAAACAGGGGTGGCCCCCAACGAGCAGTACTTC.

V usage is TRBV14 and J usage is TRBJ2-7, with TRBD1 matching over 8 bases. Unmatched junction bases numbered 6, after V lost 5 bases and J lost 6 bases. Germline-derived CDR1 and CDR2 are SGHDN and FVKESK. The CDR3 is 13 residues long. The CDR3: CASSSQGATEQYF. DNA for the CDR3: TGTGCCAGCAGCTCTCAGGGGGCTACCGAGCAGTACTTC.

The CDR3 protein is CATSDLHSSLPSGGRPNEQFF. As DNA, the CDR3 is TGTGCCACCAGTGATTTGCACAGCTCTCTCCCTAGCGGGGGGCGACCCAATGAGCAGTTCTTC. The V gene is TRBV24-1, the J gene TRBJ2-1, with 11 bases matching TRBD2. The V gene's germline CDR1 is KGHDR and CDR2 SFDVKD. The CDR3 runs to 21 residues. V shed 0 bases and J 6 bases; nucleotides not matched to a gene: 18.

This sequence joins TRBV13 and TRBJ1-1; unclear D gene. The ends were cut back, 3 bases at V and 1 base at J, with 9 bases in the middle. The germline gives CDR1 PRHDT, CDR2 FYEKMQ (reference sequence). The CDR3 contains 14 residues. The CDR3 nucleotides are TGTGCCAGCAGCTTCAGCGGGCAGAACACTGAAGCTTTCTTT. Translating gives CASSFSGQNTEAFF.

The J gene is TRBJ2-3, the V gene TRBV29-1; D gene unclear. CDR1 and CDR2 from the germline V gene are SQVTM and ANQGSEA. Between the trimmed V and J ends, which lost 3 bases and 6 bases, there was a span of 4 bases. This CDR3 contains 10 residues. As DNA, the CDR3 is TGCAGCGTTGAGCAGGATACGCAGTATTTT. Residues: CSVEQDTQYF.

The J gene is TRBJ1-1, the V gene TRBV5-1, with a weak D call TRBD1 (5 bases). The ends were cut back, 2 bases at V and 3 bases at J, with 5 bases in the middle. Germline-derived CDR1 and CDR2 are SGHRS and YFSETQ. CDR3 length equals 12 residues. CDR3 protein: CASSFRDTEAFF. In nucleotides, the CDR3 is TGCGCCAGCAGCTTCAGGGACACTGAAGCTTTCTTT.